Listed below are T cell receptor beta chains from one sample, sequenced in a study of CD8 T cells in Susac syndrome. TCRdb recomputed calls from the immunoSEQ multiplex PCR reads with MiXCR, one row per CDR3 protein. The sample carries some 110,000 distinct CDR3 sequences, 85% to 95% recorded once. Sequenced input: CD4+ T cells from PBMCs. All receptors come from a human donor with multiple sclerosis. Each CDR3 is given with its conserved first and last residue. The D gene is left open where the match is weak. Size is omitted from some rows. Given values are once, few, many or a class for expanded clones.

J,size,V,D,DNA,CDR3
TRBJ1-6,-,TRBV3-1,-,TGTGCCAGCAGCCAAGGAGGTTCACCCCTCCACTTT,CASSQGGSPLHF
TRBJ1-1,-,TRBV29-1,-,TGCAGCCACCTTACGAACACTGAAGCTTTCTTT,CSHLTNTEAFF
TRBJ2-3,-,TRBV3-1,TRBD2,TGTGCCAGCACACTAGCGGGGGGCACAGATACGCAGTATTTT,CASTLAGGTDTQYF
TRBJ1-2,-,TRBV27,TRBD1,TGTGCCAGCAGTTCAACCTTCGGACAGGGGCAAGGGTATGGCTACACCTTC,CASSSTFGQGQGYGYTF
TRBJ2-3,-,TRBV4-2,-,TGTGCCAGCAGCACTAGTGGGCCCCAAAAGCGTACAGATACGCAGTATTTT,CASSTSGPQKRTDTQYF
TRBJ2-5,-,TRBV12-3/TRBV12-4,-,TGTGCCAGTTACAGGGGGGGAGAGACCCAGTACTTC,CASYRGGETQYF
TRBJ2-1,-,TRBV2,TRBD2,TGTGCCAGCAGATTAGGGACTAGCGGGGTTGTAAATGAGCAGTTCTTC,CASRLGTSGVVNEQFF
TRBJ2-5,-,TRBV18,-,TGTGCCAGCAAGGCCCAAGAGACCCAGTACTTC,CASKAQETQYF
TRBJ2-1,-,TRBV5-4,-,TGTGCCAGCAGCGACGGACAGAAAAGGCGGAATGAGCAGTTCTTC,CASSDGQKRRNEQFF
TRBJ2-1,-,TRBV7-2,TRBD1,TGTGCCAGCAGTTTACTCCTCACCGGGACAGGGACGAACCAACAGTTCTTC,CASSLLLTGTGTNQQFF
TRBJ2-5,-,TRBV7-2,-,TGTGCCAGCAGCTTAGTAGAAGAGACCCAGTACTTC,CASSLVEETQYF
TRBJ1-1,-,TRBV6-4,TRBD1,TGTGCCAGCAGTCCGCAACAGGGGATCACTGTTGCTTTCTTT,CASSPQQGITVAFF
TRBJ2-2,-,TRBV7-2,TRBD2,TGTGCCAGCAGCTCGACGGGACTAGCCGGGACCGGGGAGCTGTTTTTT,CASSSTGLAGTGELFF
TRBJ2-1,-,TRBV6-1,TRBD1,TGTGCCAGCAGGGGGACAGGAGGTATGGGGAATGAGCAGTTCTTC,CASRGTGGMGNEQFF
TRBJ1-2,-,TRBV29-1,TRBD1,TGCAGCGTGGGGACAGGTGGTAACTATGGCTACACCTTC,CSVGTGGNYGYTF
TRBJ2-6,-,TRBV13,TRBD2,TGTGCCAGCAGCCCCCAACTAGCGGGGGGGTCTTCTGGGGCCAACGTCCTGACTTTC,CASSPQLAGGSSGANVLTF
TRBJ2-5,-,TRBV7-2,-,TGTGCCAGCAGCTCGTTAGGGACCCAGTACTTC,CASSSLGTQYF
TRBJ1-2,once,TRBV19,-,TGTGCCAGTAGTAAAAAGGCTAACTATGGCTACACCTTC,CASSKKANYGYTF
TRBJ2-7,-,TRBV7-9,TRBD1,TGTGCCAGCAGCTTGGCTACAGGGGGTTTTCCCTACGAGCAGTACTTC,CASSLATGGFPYEQYF
TRBJ1-5,once,TRBV20-1,TRBD1,TGCAGTGCTAGAGTAGGACAGGGGATGTATCAGCCCCAGCATTTT,CSARVGQGMYQPQHF
TRBJ2-1,-,TRBV2,-,TGTGCCAGCAGAGGACAGCCCGGCGGCTCCTACAATGAGCAGTTCTTC,CASRGQPGGSYNEQFF
TRBJ2-3,-,TRBV7-2,TRBD1,TGTGCCAGCAGCTCTCAGACAGGGTTGGGCACAGATACGCAGTATTTT,CASSSQTGLGTDTQYF
TRBJ2-7,-,TRBV19,-,TGTGCCAGTAGTGCGACAGGTCCCTACGAGCAGTACTTC,CASSATGPYEQYF
TRBJ2-5,-,TRBV3-1,TRBD2,TGTGCCAGCAGCCAAGGGCTCGGGACTAGCGGGGACTACCAAGAGACCCAGTACTTC,CASSQGLGTSGDYQETQYF
TRBJ2-7,-,TRBV6-6,-,TGTGCCAGCAGTTACGGGGGAAGATCCTACGAGCAGTACTTC,CASSYGGRSYEQYF
TRBJ1-2,-,TRBV7-3,TRBD1,TGTGCCAGCAGCCTCACAGGGGGCATGGGCGGGGATGGCTACACCTTC,CASSLTGGMGGDGYTF
TRBJ1-2,-,TRBV30,-,TGTGCCTGGAGTCTAGACAGTAACTATGGCTACACCTTC,CAWSLDSNYGYTF
TRBJ1-2,-,TRBV6-5,-,TGTGCCAGCAGCCCGGGAGTCTACTATGGCTACACCTTC,CASSPGVYYGYTF
TRBJ1-2,-,TRBV7-3,-,TGTGCCAGCAGCCCAACGCTTCAGAACTATGGCTACACCTTC,CASSPTLQNYGYTF
TRBJ2-1,-,TRBV3-1,-,TGTGCCAGCAGCTTCGGGACTCGAAGGAACAATGAGCAGTTCTTC,CASSFGTRRNNEQFF
TRBJ2-3,-,TRBV29-1,-,TGCAGCGTAGGTAGAGGAACAGACACAGATACGCAGTATTTT,CSVGRGTDTDTQYF
TRBJ2-5,-,TRBV5-6,-,TGTGCCAGCAGCTTGGTGTACCAAGAGACCCAGTACTTC,CASSLVYQETQYF
TRBJ2-3,-,TRBV7-2,TRBD2,TGTGCCAGCAGCCTCCGACTAGCGGCGACAGATACGCAGTATTTT,CASSLRLAATDTQYF
TRBJ2-2,-,TRBV7-2,-,TGTGCCAGCAGCTTAGTTCACAACACCGGGGAGCTGTTTTTT,CASSLVHNTGELFF